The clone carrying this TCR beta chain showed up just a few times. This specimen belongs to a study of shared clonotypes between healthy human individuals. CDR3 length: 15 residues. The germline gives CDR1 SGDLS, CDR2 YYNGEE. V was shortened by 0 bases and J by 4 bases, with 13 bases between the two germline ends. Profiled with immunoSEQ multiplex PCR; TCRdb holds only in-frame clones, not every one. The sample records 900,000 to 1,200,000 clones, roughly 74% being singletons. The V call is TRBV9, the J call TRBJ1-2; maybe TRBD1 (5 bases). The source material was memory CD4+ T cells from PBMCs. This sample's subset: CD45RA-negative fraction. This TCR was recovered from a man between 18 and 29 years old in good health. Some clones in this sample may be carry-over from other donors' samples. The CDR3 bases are TGTGCCAGCAGCGTAGAATTGCAGGGATCCTATGGCTACACCTTC. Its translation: CASSVELQGSYGYTF.